This record looks at one T cell receptor beta chain sequence and its context. The antigen remains unidentified. These data belong to a study of shared clonotypes between healthy human individuals. Study-wide results and limits: Naive subsets generally exceeded memory subsets in estimated richness.

Looked up from germline, CDR1 is SNHLY and CDR2 is FYNNEI. The CDR3 runs to 14 residues. The germline V and J ends were trimmed by 6 bases and 0 bases, with 8 bases remaining between them. As defined, naive CD8 cells were CD45RO-negative and positively selected for CCR7, with terminally differentiated effector memory CD45RA+ cells excluded. Clones were read by immunoSEQ multiplex PCR, and TCRdb kept only the in-frame ones, dropping some. The data contain some 2 million clones, roughly 95% of them singletons. The genes are TRBV2 and TRBJ2-2; TRBD1 is a possible D gene (5 bases). This sequence originates from a man aged 18 to 30 in good health. The sequencing sample was made of naive CD8+ T cells sorted from blood. The CDR3 DNA sequence: TGTGCCAGCAGCTGGACAACGAACACCGGGGAGCTGTTTTTT. Translated, it gives CASSWTTNTGELFF. The full variable domain, its missing parts supplied by reference TRBV2 and TRBJ2-2, is EPEVTQTPSHQVTQMGQEVILRCVPISNHLYFYWYRQILGQKVEFLVSFYNNEISEKSEIFDDQFSVERPDGSNFTLKIRSTKLEDSAMYFCASSWTTNTGELFFGEGSRLTVL.